Each of the 13 T cell receptor beta chains below was sequenced from the same sample in a study of cytomegalovirus exposure and HLA in healthy donors (dated by TCRdb to about 2017). Libraries were constructed by the immunoSEQ multiplex PCR assay. For the multiplex PCR, a mixture combining 60 forward primers for TCR Vbeta segments and 13 reverse primers for TCR Jbeta segments was used. Sourced from immuneACCESS, this table was stored by TCRdb with only in-frame sequences that have V and J called. A share of the clones is absent; for the studies checked, an unresolved V gene accounts for under half, and the remainder has no known explanation. The table for this sample lists tens of thousands of clones; 6% to 9% of them were counted only once. About 2.3% of the sample is taken by the ten largest. Specimen: PBMCs. These receptors all come from a man aged 45-65 years in good health and CMV-seronegative.

The chain joins TRBV5-4 to TRBJ2-1; 13 nucleotides align to TRBD2. Per germline, CDR1 SGHNT and CDR2 YYREEE (reference sequence). CDR3 length: 17 residues. V trimming: 4 bases; J trimming: 1 base; junction bases outside the gene matches: 5. The CDR3 DNA is TGTGCCAGCAGCACCGGACTAGCGGGGGCATCCTACAATGAGCAGTTCTTC. Protein product: CASSTGLAGASYNEQFF.

This clone occurred a few times. The chain joins TRBV6-6 to TRBJ1-1, with TRBD1 identical over 8 bases. The V gene end was trimmed by 5 bases and the J gene end by 4 bases; junction bases not matched to a gene: 0. The CDR3 loop spans 12 amino acids. Germline V gene sequence: CDR1 MNHNY, CDR2 SVGAGI (reference sequence). CDR3: CASSTGGTEAFF. CDR3 in DNA: TGTGCCAGCAGTACAGGGGGCACTGAAGCTTTCTTT.

The chain joins TRBV25-1 to TRBJ2-7; D possibly corresponds to TRBD1 (5 bases). The CDR3 contains 15 residues. Germline V CDR1 and CDR2: MGHDK, SYGVNS. Trimming took 7 bases from V and 6 from J, leaving 22 bases between them. The CDR3 DNA sequence: TGTGCCAGCATGGGCAGGGAAAGTCTTCTCTCCGAGCAGTACTTC. The encoded protein is CASMGRESLLSEQYF.

The chain carries TRBV5-1 and TRBJ2-3; D is perhaps TRBD1 (6 bases). CDR1 SGHRS and CDR2 YFSETQ come from the germline V gene. This CDR3 has 14 residues. The V gene lost 6 bases and the J gene lost 4 bases, with 15 bases spanning the gap. Written as DNA, the CDR3 is TGCGCCAGCAAACCTAACACAGGGTCAGATACGCAGTATTTT. It specifies CASKPNTGSDTQYF.

V gene TRBV6-1 combines with J gene TRBJ1-4; 9 positions agree with TRBD1. The length of the CDR3 is 13 residues. Unmatched junction bases numbered 10, after V lost 11 bases and J lost 9 bases. The germline V gene encodes CDR1 MNHNS and CDR2 SASEGT. As DNA, the CDR3 is TGTGCCGCAACTAGGACAGGGGATCAAAAACTGTTTTTT. Its translation: CAATRTGDQKLFF.

This clone was seen a few times. The chain uses TRBV28 and TRBJ1-4; perhaps TRBD1 as D (6 bases). The V gene lost 11 bases and the J gene lost 6 bases, with 13 bases spanning the gap. The germline V gene has CDR1 MDHEN and CDR2 SYDVKM. This CDR3 spans 12 amino acids. The CDR3 coding sequence is TGTGCCGCCGGGGGGCCGGATGAAAAACTGTTTTTT. It yields the protein CAAGGPDEKLFF.

The chain employs TRBV6-9 and TRBJ1-1, with 8 bases identical to TRBD1. CDR1 and CDR2 (germline): MNHGY, SVAAGI. V was clipped by 1 base and J by 1 base; unmatched bases: 8. There are 17 residues in the CDR3. The CDR3 nucleotides are TGTGCCAGCAGTTATTGCAGGGGGCTGGTGGGGAACACTGAAGCTTTCTTT. Protein sequence: CASSYCRGLVGNTEAFF.

The V gene is TRBV28, the J gene TRBJ1-1; the D gene is possibly TRBD1 (6 bases). Germline V gene sequence: CDR1 MDHEN, CDR2 SYDVKM. Trimming took 7 bases from V and 0 from J, leaving 21 bases between them. CDR3 size: 17 residues. CDR3 in amino acids: CASTEPLTGHVNTEAFF. CDR3 in DNA: TGTGCCAGCACCGAACCCCTGACGGGACACGTGAACACTGAAGCTTTCTTT.

This clone was seen more than once but under ten times. The chain couples TRBV30 to TRBJ2-2, with unresolved D. Trimming pared 2 bases from V and 6 bases from J, leaving 7 bases between. CDR3 length equals 12 residues. Germline-derived CDR1 and CDR2 are GTSNPN and SVGIG (reference sequence). This CDR3 reads CAWSHESGELFF. CDR3 DNA sequence: TGTGCCTGGAGTCATGAGTCCGGGGAGCTGTTTTTT.

The CDR3 DNA follows: TGTGCCAGCAGTATGCAGCAGGGGCACACAGATACGCAGTATTTT. Amino acid sequence: CASSMQQGHTDTQYF. The rearrangement uses TRBV28 and TRBJ2-3; tentative D call: TRBD1 (6 bases). Deletions cut 5 bases from V and 2 bases from J, with 14 bases between. Germline V gene data show CDR1 as MDHEN and CDR2 as SYDVKM. This CDR3 has 15 residues. Variable domain in full (rest from reference TRBV28 and TRBJ2-3): DVKVTQSSRYLVKRTGEKVFLECVQDMDHENMFWYRQDPGLGLRLIYFSYDVKMKEKGDIPEGYSVSREKKERFSLILESASTNQTSMYLCASSMQQGHTDTQYFGPGTRLTVL.

This clone was counted between two and nine times. V and J are TRBV9 and TRBJ2-3, with TRBD2 as a possible D gene (5 bases). The germline gives CDR1 SGDLS, CDR2 YYNGEE. The CDR3 has 15 residues. Trimming cost V 4 bases and J 3 bases, with 15 bases left between them. CDR3 DNA sequence: TGTGCCAGCAGCCTCCTCGATCCGGGGACAGATACGCAGTATTTT. Its protein is CASSLLDPGTDTQYF.

The V gene is TRBV27, the J gene TRBJ2-7; weak D call: TRBD1 (6 bases). CDR3 length: 17 residues. V was clipped by 6 bases and J by 1 base, with 22 bases between them. Germline V gene data show CDR1 as MNHEY and CDR2 as SMNVEV (reference sequence). In nucleotides, the CDR3 is TGTGCCAGCAGGGTACGCGCGCAGGGGACCCTATCCTACGAGCAGTACTTC. Amino acids: CASRVRAQGTLSYEQYF.

The chain employs TRBV19 and TRBJ1-1, with D unclear. The germline V gene encodes CDR1 LNHDA and CDR2 SQIVND (reference sequence). CDR3 length: 13 residues. Trimming cost V 2 bases and J 3 bases, with 7 bases left between them. CDR3 nucleotides: TGTGCCAGTAGTATATACAGTTACACTGAAGCTTTCTTT. Translated: CASSIYSYTEAFF.